This is a list of T cell receptor beta chains from one sample in a study of blood T cell repertoires in COVID-19. Sequenced by immunoSEQ multiplex PCR; TCRdb stores in-frame clones only, minus some. The data hold approximately 380,000 clones, with 88% observed a single time. Sequenced material: PBMCs or T cells enriched from blood (not recorded which). These receptors were obtained from a young woman who had recovered from COVID-19. The CDR3 runs from the conserved cysteine through the conserved F or W. The D gene is left open where the match is weak. Size values are once, few and many counts, or a class for expanded clones, and some rows have none.

- TRBJ1-1 TRBV2 16 few CASSEAQGGGNTEAFF TGTGCCAGCAGTGAAGCGCAGGGCGGCGGCAACACTGAAGCTTTCTTT
- TRBJ2-7 TRBV6-1 15 - CASSEMAARSYEQYF TGTGCCAGCAGTGAAATGGCGGCCCGCTCCTACGAGCAGTACTTC
TRBD1 TRBJ1-4 TRBV3-1/TRBV3-2 16 - CASSFGQGATNEKLFF TGTGCCAGCAGCTTTGGACAGGGCGCAACTAATGAAAAACTGTTTTTT
- TRBJ2-5 TRBV12-3/TRBV12-4 12 - CASSFWRETQYF TGTGCCAGCAGTTTTTGGAGAGAGACCCAGTACTTC
- TRBJ2-7 TRBV7-9 12 - CASSRTIYEQYF TGTGCCAGCAGCCGGACAATCTACGAGCAGTACTTC
TRBD1 TRBJ2-7 TRBV30 17 - CAWSGGNRDRGSYEQYF TGTGCCTGGAGTGGAGGAAACCGGGACAGGGGGTCGTACGAGCAGTACTTC
TRBD1 TRBJ2-7 TRBV29-1 19 few CSVREWTGGDQRGSYEQYF TGCAGCGTTCGAGAGTGGACAGGGGGCGATCAAAGGGGCTCCTACGAGCAGTACTTC
TRBD1 TRBJ2-3 TRBV29-1 15 - CSVFSVGQGTDTQYF TGCAGCGTTTTCTCGGTGGGACAGGGCACAGATACGCAGTATTTT
- TRBJ1-4 TRBV30 14 - CAWSVPPRSEKLFF TGTGCCTGGAGTGTACCCCCGAGGAGTGAAAAACTGTTTTTT
TRBD1 TRBJ1-6 TRBV5-4 16 - CASRFGTGGAHSPLHF TGTGCCAGCAGGTTCGGGACAGGGGGCGCGCATTCACCCCTCCACTTT
TRBD1 TRBJ2-1 TRBV11-3 19 - CASSFGTGAPLSSYNEQFF TGTGCCAGCAGCTTTGGGACAGGGGCACCCCTGAGCTCCTACAATGAGCAGTTCTTC
- TRBJ2-5 TRBV30 15 - CAWSVLGGGRETQYF TGTGCCTGGAGTGTACTAGGCGGGGGCCGCGAGACCCAGTACTTC
TRBD2 TRBJ2-7 TRBV11-2 15 - CASSTRTSGDYEQYF TGTGCCAGCAGCACCCGGACTAGCGGAGACTACGAGCAGTACTTC
TRBD1 TRBJ2-7 TRBV11-2 13 - CASSSDRAYEQYF TGTGCCAGCAGCTCCGACAGGGCCTACGAGCAGTACTTC
- TRBJ1-6 TRBV19 18 - CASSIERAGSSYNSPLHF TGTGCCAGTAGTATCGAAAGGGCTGGGAGCTCCTATAATTCACCCCTCCACTTT
- TRBJ1-2 TRBV6-2/TRBV6-3 12 - CASSYLFYGYTF TGTGCCAGCAGTTACCTTTTCTATGGCTACACCTTC
- TRBJ1-4 TRBV27 16 - CASSLFARATGEKLFF TGTGCCAGCAGTTTATTCGCCCGCGCTACAGGTGAAAAACTGTTTTTT
- TRBJ1-1 TRBV6-5 14 few CASSYSSGVGEAFF TGTGCCAGCAGTTACAGTTCAGGGGTGGGTGAAGCTTTCTTT
TRBD2 TRBJ2-7 TRBV7-9 15 - CASSPWSGGAHEQYF TGTGCCAGCAGCCCCTGGAGCGGGGGGGCTCACGAGCAGTACTTC
TRBD2 TRBJ2-7 TRBV29-1 13 - CSVRTAGGREQYF TGCAGCGTTAGGACAGCGGGGGGGCGTGAGCAGTACTTC
- TRBJ1-2 TRBV11-2 15 - CASSLVQGRHPGYTF TGTGCCAGCAGCTTAGTACAGGGAAGGCATCCTGGCTACACCTTC
TRBD2 TRBJ2-7 TRBV7-9 12 - CASSPGGEKQYF TGTGCCAGCAGCCCGGGGGGGGAGAAGCAGTACTTC
TRBD2 TRBJ2-3 TRBV5-1 16 - CASSLAPAGATDTQYF TGCGCCAGCAGCTTGGCCCCAGCGGGGGCAACAGATACGCAGTATTTT
TRBD1 TRBJ2-7 TRBV7-6 14 - CASSRDRVAYEQYF TGTGCCAGCAGCCGCGACAGGGTAGCCTACGAGCAGTACTTC
TRBD2 TRBJ2-7 TRBV4-1 12 - CASSLREDEQYF TGCGCCAGCAGCCTTCGGGAGGACGAGCAGTACTTC
- TRBJ1-3 TRBV9 15 - CASSSPGRSGNTIYF TGTGCCAGCTCTTCTCCTGGGCGCTCTGGAAACACCATATATTTT
- TRBJ2-1 TRBV5-5 13 - CASSLGRTNQQFF TGTGCCAGCAGCTTAGGCAGGACTAACCAGCAGTTCTTC
- TRBJ1-1 TRBV27 13 few CASSLSRNTEAFF TGTGCCAGCAGTTTATCTAGGAACACTGAAGCTTTCTTT
TRBD1 TRBJ1-1 TRBV6-5 14 once CASSGTGVYTEAFF TGTGCCAGCAGCGGGACAGGTGTATACACTGAAGCTTTCTTT
- TRBJ1-2 TRBV2 16 - CASSGTRDKPNYGYTF TGTGCCAGCAGTGGGACCCGGGACAAGCCTAACTATGGCTACACCTTC
TRBD1 TRBJ2-5 TRBV10-3 16 - CAISESDRGRLETQYF TGTGCCATCAGTGAGTCGGACAGGGGGCGTTTAGAGACCCAGTACTTC
TRBD1 TRBJ2-1 TRBV4-2 17 - CASSQWKTGVPYNEQFF TGTGCCAGCAGCCAATGGAAGACAGGGGTCCCCTACAATGAGCAGTTCTTC
- TRBJ1-2 TRBV30 14 - CAWSAGQSGYGYTF TGTGCCTGGAGCGCCGGACAGTCTGGGTATGGCTACACCTTC
TRBD2 TRBJ2-5 TRBV6-1 18 - CASSEYRRGGDGSKTQYF TGTGCCAGCAGTGAATACCGCCGTGGGGGGGACGGGTCTAAGACCCAGTACTTC
TRBD1 TRBJ1-2 TRBV2 14 - CASSWTGNIYGYTF TGTGCCAGCTCCTGGACAGGGAACATCTATGGCTACACCTTC
- TRBJ1-2 TRBV2 13 - CASRGRLIYGYTF TGTGCCAGCAGGGGGAGGCTGATCTATGGCTACACCTTC
TRBD1 TRBJ1-4 TRBV6-5 16 - CASSYTMRTGGEKLFF TGTGCCAGCAGTTACACTATGAGGACAGGGGGGGAAAAACTGTTTTTT
TRBD2 TRBJ2-5 TRBV5-4 16 - CASSPASGGTQETQYF TGTGCCAGCAGCCCTGCTAGCGGGGGAACCCAAGAGACCCAGTACTTC
- TRBJ1-2 TRBV7-3 18 - CASSRVPTEKQRGYGYTF TGTGCCAGCAGCCGAGTCCCGACAGAAAAACAAAGGGGCTATGGCTACACCTTC
- TRBJ1-1 TRBV2 15 - CASRPGSSVNTEAFF TGTGCCAGCAGACCCGGGTCATCGGTGAACACTGAAGCTTTCTTT
TRBD1 TRBJ1-2 TRBV6-5 14 - CASLNLGGNYGYTF TGTGCCAGCCTTAACCTAGGGGGCAACTATGGCTACACCTTC
- TRBJ1-6 TRBV18 17 once CASSPGTGALYNSPLHF TGTGCCAGCTCACCAGGAACAGGAGCTCTCTATAATTCACCCCTCCACTTT
- TRBJ2-7 TRBV30 14 - CAWSLDTPSYEQYF TGTGCCTGGAGTTTAGACACCCCATCCTACGAGCAGTACTTC
- TRBJ2-7 TRBV6-5 12 - CASRIREDEQYF TGTGCCAGCAGGATACGAGAGGACGAGCAGTACTTC
TRBD2 TRBJ2-7 TRBV5-4 15 - CASSPGGLSSYEQYF TGTGCCAGCAGCCCCGGGGGGTTGAGCTCCTACGAGCAGTACTTC
- TRBJ1-1 TRBV30 14 - CAWTPAARGTEAFF TGTGCCTGGACTCCGGCAGCGCGGGGCACTGAAGCTTTCTTT
- TRBJ1-1 TRBV19 15 - CASSIPKPGQGAAFF TGTGCCAGTAGTATACCCAAGCCAGGGCAGGGCGCAGCTTTCTTT